Listed below are T cell receptor beta chains from one sample, sequenced in a study of blood T cell repertoires in COVID-19. Clones were read by immunoSEQ multiplex PCR, and TCRdb kept only the in-frame ones, dropping some. The sample consists of 150,000 to 200,000 clones, more than 70% of them appearing once. The sequenced material came from PBMCs or T cells enriched from blood (not recorded which). All receptors come from a woman in her twenties or thirties who had recovered from COVID-19. The CDR3 runs from the conserved cysteine through the conserved F or W. Each record gives: clone size, D gene, J gene, V gene, CDR3 DNA, CDR3 protein. The D gene is left open where the match is weak. Some rows mark clone size as missing; the rest say once, few, many or name a class of expanded clone.

-	-	TRBJ2-2	TRBV7-8	TGTGCCAGCAGCTCAATCCCCCCCGGCGGGCACACCGGGGAGCTGTTTTTT	CASSSIPPGGHTGELFF
few	TRBD2	TRBJ2-7	TRBV29-1	TGCAGCGTTGAAACACTCCCTAGCGGGAGGGCGATCTACGAGCAGTACTTC	CSVETLPSGRAIYEQYF
-	-	TRBJ1-4	TRBV27	TGTGCCAGCAGTACAACGTGGGGAGATGAAAAACTGTTTTTT	CASSTTWGDEKLFF
-	-	TRBJ1-1	TRBV29-1	TGCAGCGTTGAAGATCCCCTCGGACGGGGCACTGAAGCTTTCTTT	CSVEDPLGRGTEAFF
-	-	TRBJ2-3	TRBV28	TGTGCCAGCAGAGAGGGGACTAGCACAGATACGCAGTATTTT	CASREGTSTDTQYF
-	-	TRBJ1-2	TRBV14	TGTGCCAGCAGCCAAGTTGGGAGGGACAACTATGGCTACACCTTC	CASSQVGRDNYGYTF
-	TRBD1	TRBJ1-4	TRBV5-1	TGCGCCAGCAGCCTCCAGGGGGCAACTAATGAAAAACTGTTTTTT	CASSLQGATNEKLFF
-	TRBD1	TRBJ1-6	TRBV30	TGTGCCTGGACCGGGACAGGGAATTCACCCCTCCACTTT	CAWTGTGNSPLHF
-	-	TRBJ1-1	TRBV7-8	TGTGCCAGCAGCCCACAGACAGCTTTTGAGAACACTGAAGCTTTCTTT	CASSPQTAFENTEAFF
-	-	TRBJ2-3	TRBV6-4	TGTGCCAGCAGCGAGCGGAGCACAGATACGCAGTATTTT	CASSERSTDTQYF
-	-	TRBJ1-5	TRBV28	TGTGCCAGCAGTTCAACCCACAGCCTAAATCAGCCCCAGCATTTT	CASSSTHSLNQPQHF
-	TRBD2	TRBJ2-1	TRBV29-1	TGCAGCGCTGCACTAGCGGGAGGGTTCAATGAGCAGTTCTTC	CSAALAGGFNEQFF
-	TRBD1	TRBJ2-7	TRBV28	TGTGCCAGCAGTTCCCCAACCACCGGGACAGCCGACGAGCAGTACTTC	CASSSPTTGTADEQYF
few	-	TRBJ1-5	TRBV15	TGTGCCACCAGCACCCGATTAACGGGTCAGCCCCAGCATTTT	CATSTRLTGQPQHF
few	-	TRBJ2-3	TRBV3-1/TRBV3-2	TGTGCCAGCAGTAACGGAGGGACAGATACGCAGTATTTT	CASSNGGTDTQYF
once	-	TRBJ1-2	TRBV27	TGTGCCAGCAGTTTATCGCTCGGGGGGCGCGGGTATGGCTACACCTTC	CASSLSLGGRGYGYTF
-	TRBD2	TRBJ2-1	TRBV29-1	TGCAGCGTTGGTAGCGGGAGGTCTGATGAGCAGTTCTTC	CSVGSGRSDEQFF
-	TRBD1	TRBJ2-2	TRBV27	TGTGCCAGCAGTTCATCTTTCGGGACAGTCCTTAACGGGGAGCTGTTTTTT	CASSSSFGTVLNGELFF
-	TRBD1	TRBJ2-7	TRBV12-3/TRBV12-4	TGTGCCAGCAGTCCCGGGACAGGCTACGAGCAGTACTTC	CASSPGTGYEQYF
-	-	TRBJ2-7	TRBV11-2	TGTGCCAGCAGCTTAGGATTGGCGTCACTAAGCTCCTACGAGCAGTACTTC	CASSLGLASLSSYEQYF
-	TRBD1	TRBJ1-1	TRBV7-9	TGTGCCAGCAGCTTAGCGACAGGGTTGGGGGACACTGAAGCTTTCTTT	CASSLATGLGDTEAFF
-	-	TRBJ1-2	TRBV28	TGTGCCAGCACCAAGCCCGGTCGGGTTTTAGACTATGGCTACACCTTC	CASTKPGRVLDYGYTF
-	-	TRBJ2-7	TRBV23-1	TGCGCCAGCAGTCCCCCAACGGACAGTTCTACCTACGAGCAGTACTTC	CASSPPTDSSTYEQYF